The 18 T cell receptor beta chains below were found in one sample sequenced in a study of cytomegalovirus exposure and HLA in healthy donors. PCR used 60 Vbeta primers and 13 Jbeta primers. Only in-frame clones appear in the TCRdb table, and some are missing; sequencing was by immunoSEQ multiplex PCR. The sample consists of over 150,000 clones, almost 80% of them appearing once. The sequencing sample was made of PBMCs. These receptors were taken from a woman aged 18-29 years in good health and CMV-seronegative.

V and J are TRBV25-1 and TRBJ2-2; possible D gene TRBD1, 6 bases. This CDR3 region has 13 residues. CDR1 and CDR2 from the germline V gene are MGHDK and SYGVNS. Trimming left V 5 bases short and J 6 bases short, with 10 bases between. The CDR3: CASSLRGSGELFF. In DNA form, the CDR3 reads TGTGCCAGCAGTCTAAGGGGGTCCGGGGAGCTGTTTTTT.

The chain employs TRBV2 and TRBJ1-2, with no clear D. CDR1 is SNHLY and CDR2 is FYNNEI in the germline V gene. Trimming cost V 6 bases and J 5 bases, with 16 bases left between them. The CDR3 is 14 amino acids. CDR3 sequence: CASSLVQAGYGYTF. CDR3 coding DNA: TGTGCCAGCAGCTTAGTTCAGGCGGGGTATGGCTACACCTTC.

The V and J genes are TRBV7-2 and TRBJ1-3, with 8 bases aligning to TRBD1. After removal of 6 bases from V and 2 bases from J, the junction contained 6 bases not matched to a gene. From germline, CDR1 is SGHTA and CDR2 FQGNSA. There are 15 residues in the CDR3. Here the CDR3 DNA reads TGTGCCAGCAGACCTACAGGGGGTACTGGAAACACCATATATTTT. As protein: CASRPTGGTGNTIYF.

This clone showed up just once. The J gene is TRBJ2-1, the V gene TRBV7-3; TRBD2 might be the D (5 bases). The CDR3 spans 15 residues. Germline V gene lookup returns CDR1 SGHTA and CDR2 FQGTGA. The V end was cut by 5 bases, the J end by 5 bases, with 16 bases between. CDR3 in amino acids: CASSPAPAGHNEQFF. For the CDR3, the DNA is TGTGCCAGCAGCCCAGCCCCCGCGGGCCACAATGAGCAGTTCTTC.

The V gene is TRBV29-1, the J gene TRBJ1-2, with TRBD1 matching 9 bases. CDR1 is SQVTM, CDR2 ANQGSEA, per germline. Trimming took 0 bases from V and 2 from J; bases not matched to a gene: 7. The CDR3 spans 16 residues. The CDR3 DNA reads TGCAGCGTTGAAGACCGACGGACAGGGGAAAACTATGGCTACACCTTC. It codes for CSVEDRRTGENYGYTF.

This chain joins TRBV5-4 and TRBJ1-6, with D hard to call. The CDR3 consists of 13 residues. Trimming took 4 bases from V and 7 from J, leaving 9 bases between them. Germline CDR1 and CDR2: SGHNT and YYREEE (reference sequence). CDR3: CASSELINSPLHF. CDR3 nucleotides: TGTGCCAGCAGCGAGCTGATCAATTCACCCCTCCACTTT.

The chain is built from TRBV4-1 and TRBJ2-1; D might be TRBD1 (6 bases). The V gene's germline CDR1 is MGHRA and CDR2 YSYEKL. CDR3 length equals 15 residues. The ends were cut back, 3 bases at V and 4 bases at J, with 13 bases in the middle. The CDR3 loop reads CASSQDSDVYNEQFF. Written as DNA, the CDR3 is TGCGCCAGCAGCCAGGACAGCGACGTGTACAATGAGCAGTTCTTC.

This clone has just one count. The chain joins TRBV29-1 to TRBJ2-2; a weak D match, TRBD2 (5 bases). With 7 bases removed from V and 2 bases from J, the gap between germline ends came to 17 bases. Germline V gene sequence: CDR1 SQVTM, CDR2 ANQGSEA. The CDR3 loop spans 15 amino acids. Written as DNA, the CDR3 is TGCAGCGGTCCCCGGGAAAGGGATAACACCGGGGAGCTGTTTTTT. Translating it yields CSGPRERDNTGELFF.

The J gene is TRBJ1-5, the V gene TRBV19; TRBD1 aligns across 7 bases. The V gene end was trimmed by 2 bases and the J gene end by 0 bases; junction bases not matched to a gene: 4. The CDR3 totals 16 residues. CDR1 LNHDA and CDR2 SQIVND come from the germline V gene (reference sequence). The CDR3 sequence is CASSIRQGDSNQPQHF. As DNA, the CDR3 is TGTGCCAGTAGTATACGGCAGGGGGATAGCAATCAGCCCCAGCATTTT.

This chain uses TRBV28 with TRBJ2-1; TRBD2 might be the D (6 bases). Per the germline V gene, CDR1 is MDHEN and CDR2 is SYDVKM. The germline V and J ends were trimmed by 5 bases and 3 bases, with 17 bases remaining between them. This CDR3 comprises 16 residues. This chain's CDR3 is CASSRVAVSHYNEQFF. In DNA, the CDR3 is TGTGCCAGCAGTAGAGTAGCGGTATCTCACTACAATGAGCAGTTCTTC.

This clone has a handful of counts. This chain uses TRBV2 with TRBJ1-6; 7 nucleotides match TRBD1. Trimming took 3 bases from V and 8 from J; bases not matched to a gene: 10. Germline lookup yields CDR1 SNHLY and CDR2 FYNNEI. This CDR3 has 16 residues. CDR3 sequence reads: CASSELTGSGYSPLHF. The CDR3 nucleotides read TGTGCCAGCAGTGAGCTGACAGGGTCGGGTTATTCACCCCTCCACTTT.

The chain is built from TRBV9 and TRBJ1-5; maybe TRBD1 (5 bases). V was pared by 4 bases and J by 3 bases, with 11 bases between. Germline V gives CDR1 SGDLS, CDR2 YYNGEE. The CDR3 sequence is 14 residues long. In nucleotides, the CDR3 is TGTGCCAGCAGCCCCGGGGGATACAATCAGCCCCAGCATTTT. Translated: CASSPGGYNQPQHF.

The chain joins TRBV7-3 to TRBJ2-5; 10 bases align to TRBD1. Looked up from germline, CDR1 is SGHTA and CDR2 is FQGTGA. This CDR3 comprises 15 residues. Germline trimming cut 6 bases from V and 7 bases from J; bases unmatched to any gene: 11. CDR3 coding DNA: TGTGCCAGCAGAACACCGACAGGGGGCTGGGGGACCCAGTACTTC. Protein: CASRTPTGGWGTQYF. Supplemented by reference TRBV7-3 and TRBJ2-5, the full variable domain reads GAGVSQTPSNKVTEKGKYVELRCDPISGHTALYWYRQSLGQGPEFLIYFQGTGAADDSGLPNDRFFAVRPEGSVSTLKIQRTERGDSAVYLCASRTPTGGWGTQYFGPGTRLLVL.

V gene TRBV7-3 combines with J gene TRBJ2-2; weak D call: TRBD1 (6 bases). V lost 6 bases to trimming and J lost 7 bases, with 12 bases between them. The CDR3 has 13 residues. Germline CDR1 is SGHTA and CDR2 is FQGTGA. CDR3 loop: CASSLQQGGELFF. The DNA for the CDR3 is TGTGCCAGCAGTCTACAACAGGGCGGGGAGCTGTTTTTT.

The CDR3 bases are TGTGCCAGCAGCTGGATCAGGGATTTTAGCACTGAAGCTTTCTTT. Residues: CASSWIRDFSTEAFF. The rearrangement uses TRBV7-2 and TRBJ1-1, with D perhaps matching TRBD1 (5 bases). V was clipped by 4 bases and J by 4 bases, with 16 bases between them. The germline gives CDR1 SGHTA, CDR2 FQGNSA. The CDR3 length is 15 residues.

This rearrangement joins TRBV7-9 to TRBJ1-2, with 8 bases lining up with TRBD1. The V and J ends lost 1 base and 8 bases, in that order; junction bases with no gene match: 3. The CDR3 length is 13 residues. CDR1 and CDR2 (germline): SEHNR, FQNEAQ (reference sequence). The CDR3: CASSLGQGFGYTF. The CDR3 DNA reads TGTGCCAGCAGCTTAGGACAGGGGTTCGGCTACACCTTC.

This clone was counted a few times. This rearrangement joins TRBV2 to TRBJ1-4; D is unresolved. Trimming pared 1 base from V and 8 bases from J, leaving 11 bases between. Germline V gene lookup returns CDR1 SNHLY and CDR2 FYNNEI. The CDR3 spans 14 residues. CDR3 sequence reads: CASSEGNSGEKLFF. CDR3 nucleotide sequence: TGTGCCAGCAGTGAAGGGAATAGCGGGGAAAAACTGTTTTTT.

The sample holds one count of this clone. The CDR3 nucleotides are TGTGCCAGCAGTTTCCCAGGGGCGAAAAACACCATATATTTT. This gives the protein CASSFPGAKNTIYF. The J gene is TRBJ1-3, the V gene TRBV28; D perhaps matches TRBD1 (6 bases). The germline V gene encodes CDR1 MDHEN and CDR2 SYDVKM. The CDR3 has 14 residues. The V gene lost 3 bases and the J gene lost 6 bases, with 12 bases spanning the gap.